Listed below are T cell receptor beta chains from one sample, sequenced in a study of cytomegalovirus exposure and HLA in healthy donors. Assay: immunoSEQ multiplex PCR; the TCRdb copy retains only in-frame clones and omits some. The sample lists 140,000 to 150,000 clones; around 78% were seen once. The sample was PBMCs. The receptor source for this set is a woman aged 18-35 years in good health and CMV-seropositive. Both conserved end residues are part of each CDR3. D genes are given only for firm matches. Clone sizes are given selectively: once, few, many, or a class where the clone is expanded.

cdr3_nt: TGTGCCAGCAGTTTTGGAGGCAGGGGGGGCAATCAGCCCCAGCATTTT; cdr3_aa: CASSFGGRGGNQPQHF; j_call: TRBJ1-5; v_call: TRBV28; clone_size: few; d_call: TRBD1
cdr3_nt: TGTGCCAGCAGCGCCCTGACAAGGTGGGATTCACCCCTCCACTTT; cdr3_aa: CASSALTRWDSPLHF; j_call: TRBJ1-6; v_call: TRBV7-2; clone_size: .; d_call: .
cdr3_nt: TGCGCCAGCAGCCAAGATTTGACAGGGCTAGCAGCTAATGAAAAACTGTTTTTT; cdr3_aa: CASSQDLTGLAANEKLFF; j_call: TRBJ1-4; v_call: TRBV4-3; clone_size: .; d_call: TRBD1
cdr3_nt: TGTGCCAGCAGCTTAATTGGCAGGGGCCCTCTTAATGAAAAACTGTTTTTT; cdr3_aa: CASSLIGRGPLNEKLFF; j_call: TRBJ1-4; v_call: TRBV11-2; clone_size: .; d_call: .
cdr3_nt: TGTGCCAGCAGCGTAGACCCGGGATCCGGAAACACCATATATTTT; cdr3_aa: CASSVDPGSGNTIYF; j_call: TRBJ1-3; v_call: TRBV9; clone_size: .; d_call: .
cdr3_nt: TGCACCAGCAGCCGGACAGGGCAACAAGAGACCCAGTACTTC; cdr3_aa: CTSSRTGQQETQYF; j_call: TRBJ2-5; v_call: TRBV1; clone_size: once; d_call: .
cdr3_nt: TGTGCCAGCACGCTTCAGAGTTCCCCGGGGTATACGCAGTATTTT; cdr3_aa: CASTLQSSPGYTQYF; j_call: TRBJ2-3; v_call: TRBV7-2; clone_size: .; d_call: .
cdr3_nt: TGTGCCAGCAGCTTGGGACAGGTGCCCGCTACTCACTATGGCTACACCTTC; cdr3_aa: CASSLGQVPATHYGYTF; j_call: TRBJ1-2; v_call: TRBV5-4; clone_size: .; d_call: .
cdr3_nt: TGTGCCAGCAGTCGGGACACTAGCTATGGCTACACCTTC; cdr3_aa: CASSRDTSYGYTF; j_call: TRBJ1-2; v_call: TRBV28; clone_size: .; d_call: .
cdr3_nt: TGTGCCTGGAGTGTAACTAGCGGATACGAGCAGTACTTC; cdr3_aa: CAWSVTSGYEQYF; j_call: TRBJ2-7; v_call: TRBV30; clone_size: once; d_call: TRBD2
cdr3_nt: TGTGCCAGCAGTGAATATCGCGGAGAGGGCTCACCCCTCCACTTT; cdr3_aa: CASSEYRGEGSPLHF; j_call: TRBJ1-6; v_call: TRBV25-1; clone_size: .; d_call: .
cdr3_nt: TGTGCCAGCAGATCACAGGAACATTCTGAAGCTTTCTTT; cdr3_aa: CASRSQEHSEAFF; j_call: TRBJ1-1; v_call: TRBV6-4; clone_size: few; d_call: .
cdr3_nt: TGTGCCAGCAGTGGACTAGCGGGGGTGAACAATGAGCAGTTCTTC; cdr3_aa: CASSGLAGVNNEQFF; j_call: TRBJ2-1; v_call: TRBV6-5; clone_size: .; d_call: TRBD2
cdr3_nt: TGTGCCAGCAGCTTTCCTGACACCGGGGAGCTGTTTTTT; cdr3_aa: CASSFPDTGELFF; j_call: TRBJ2-2; v_call: TRBV7-9; clone_size: .; d_call: .
cdr3_nt: TGCGCCAGCAGCCAAGAAGGTTTCAGGGACACTGAAGCTTTCTTT; cdr3_aa: CASSQEGFRDTEAFF; j_call: TRBJ1-1; v_call: TRBV4-1; clone_size: .; d_call: .
cdr3_nt: TGTGCCAGCAGCTTACTAGCGGGGTTAGTGTACTTC; cdr3_aa: CASSLLAGLVYF; j_call: TRBJ2-7; v_call: TRBV5-5; clone_size: .; d_call: TRBD2
cdr3_nt: TGTGCCAGTAGCGACCAGGACAGGTCGGGGCAGCCCCAGCATTTT; cdr3_aa: CASSDQDRSGQPQHF; j_call: TRBJ1-5; v_call: TRBV19; clone_size: .; d_call: TRBD1
cdr3_nt: TGTGCCAGTAGTACAACGGACAGGAGCCCGTCCTACGAGCAGTACTTC; cdr3_aa: CASSTTDRSPSYEQYF; j_call: TRBJ2-7; v_call: TRBV19; clone_size: once; d_call: TRBD1
cdr3_nt: TGTGCCAGCAGTTTGGGACAGGGAAGAAACACCATATATTTT; cdr3_aa: CASSLGQGRNTIYF; j_call: TRBJ1-3; v_call: TRBV6-5; clone_size: .; d_call: TRBD1
cdr3_nt: TGTGCCAGCAGCCAACTCAGGGGTGGAACTGAAGCTTTCTTT; cdr3_aa: CASSQLRGGTEAFF; j_call: TRBJ1-1; v_call: TRBV14; clone_size: .; d_call: .
cdr3_nt: TGTGCCAGCAGTGAAACGCCGTCTGGAGGTCAGCCCCAGCATTTT; cdr3_aa: CASSETPSGGQPQHF; j_call: TRBJ1-5; v_call: TRBV6-1; clone_size: .; d_call: .
cdr3_nt: TGTGCCAGCATCCTAACCGAGGGCCACTATGTCTACACCTTC; cdr3_aa: CASILTEGHYVYTF; j_call: TRBJ1-2; v_call: TRBV28; clone_size: once; d_call: .
cdr3_nt: TGTGCCACCTCGACAGGGGAGAACACTGAAGCTTTCTTT; cdr3_aa: CATSTGENTEAFF; j_call: TRBJ1-1; v_call: TRBV18; clone_size: few; d_call: TRBD1
cdr3_nt: TGTGCCAGCAGCGAGACAGGGGGGAGAGGAAACACCATATATTTT; cdr3_aa: CASSETGGRGNTIYF; j_call: TRBJ1-3; v_call: TRBV9; clone_size: .; d_call: TRBD1
cdr3_nt: TGTGCCAGCAGCTTGGGGCAGGGAATAGGAACTGAAGCTTTCTTT; cdr3_aa: CASSLGQGIGTEAFF; j_call: TRBJ1-1; v_call: TRBV11-1; clone_size: .; d_call: .
cdr3_nt: TGTGCCAGCAAATCTCCTAGCTATGGCTACACCTTC; cdr3_aa: CASKSPSYGYTF; j_call: TRBJ1-2; v_call: TRBV2; clone_size: .; d_call: .
cdr3_nt: TGTGCCAGCAGCCCCGGGACAGGGGGCACTGAAGCTTTCTTT; cdr3_aa: CASSPGTGGTEAFF; j_call: TRBJ1-1; v_call: TRBV7-2; clone_size: .; d_call: TRBD1
cdr3_nt: TGTGCCAGCAGCTTAGGCGGGGTTCACACTGAAGCTTTCTTT; cdr3_aa: CASSLGGVHTEAFF; j_call: TRBJ1-1; v_call: TRBV7-2; clone_size: .; d_call: .
cdr3_nt: TGCGCCAGCATGAATAGCGGGGGGACCAGCACAGATACGCAGTATTTT; cdr3_aa: CASMNSGGTSTDTQYF; j_call: TRBJ2-3; v_call: TRBV10-2; clone_size: .; d_call: TRBD2
cdr3_nt: TGCGCCAGCAGCCTACAGGGGGAGGACTATGGCTACACCTTC; cdr3_aa: CASSLQGEDYGYTF; j_call: TRBJ1-2; v_call: TRBV5-1; clone_size: .; d_call: TRBD1
cdr3_nt: TGTGCCAGCAGTTCCGTTAGGGGAGGGGGGCCCGCTGAAGCTTTCTTT; cdr3_aa: CASSSVRGGGPAEAFF; j_call: TRBJ1-1; v_call: TRBV28; clone_size: .; d_call: .
cdr3_nt: TGTGCCAGCAGCTTGCCTGGGGGAGGTTACGAGCAGTACTTC; cdr3_aa: CASSLPGGGYEQYF; j_call: TRBJ2-7; v_call: TRBV5-8; clone_size: .; d_call: .
cdr3_nt: TGTGCCATCAGGGCGGGGGACGTCAGCTCCTACGAGCAGTACTTC; cdr3_aa: CAIRAGDVSSYEQYF; j_call: TRBJ2-7; v_call: TRBV10-3; clone_size: .; d_call: TRBD2
cdr3_nt: TGTGCCATCGCACAGGGTGTAAGGGCAGATACGCAGTATTTT; cdr3_aa: CAIAQGVRADTQYF; j_call: TRBJ2-3; v_call: TRBV10-3; clone_size: .; d_call: .
cdr3_nt: TGCGCCAGCAGCCAAGATCTTACGAAGCGAGGCACCGGGGAGCTGTTTTTT; cdr3_aa: CASSQDLTKRGTGELFF; j_call: TRBJ2-2; v_call: TRBV4-3; clone_size: .; d_call: .
cdr3_nt: TGTGCCAGCAGCTCGGACAGGGGTGATGAAAAACTGTTTTTT; cdr3_aa: CASSSDRGDEKLFF; j_call: TRBJ1-4; v_call: TRBV7-9; clone_size: .; d_call: TRBD1
cdr3_nt: TGTGCCAGCAGTGACGGACAGTACGGTGGCTACACCTTC; cdr3_aa: CASSDGQYGGYTF; j_call: TRBJ1-2; v_call: TRBV6-4; clone_size: .; d_call: .
cdr3_nt: TGCGCCAGCAGTGAGTCGAGCGAGCGCTACAATGAGCAGTTCTTC; cdr3_aa: CASSESSERYNEQFF; j_call: TRBJ2-1; v_call: TRBV10-1; clone_size: .; d_call: .